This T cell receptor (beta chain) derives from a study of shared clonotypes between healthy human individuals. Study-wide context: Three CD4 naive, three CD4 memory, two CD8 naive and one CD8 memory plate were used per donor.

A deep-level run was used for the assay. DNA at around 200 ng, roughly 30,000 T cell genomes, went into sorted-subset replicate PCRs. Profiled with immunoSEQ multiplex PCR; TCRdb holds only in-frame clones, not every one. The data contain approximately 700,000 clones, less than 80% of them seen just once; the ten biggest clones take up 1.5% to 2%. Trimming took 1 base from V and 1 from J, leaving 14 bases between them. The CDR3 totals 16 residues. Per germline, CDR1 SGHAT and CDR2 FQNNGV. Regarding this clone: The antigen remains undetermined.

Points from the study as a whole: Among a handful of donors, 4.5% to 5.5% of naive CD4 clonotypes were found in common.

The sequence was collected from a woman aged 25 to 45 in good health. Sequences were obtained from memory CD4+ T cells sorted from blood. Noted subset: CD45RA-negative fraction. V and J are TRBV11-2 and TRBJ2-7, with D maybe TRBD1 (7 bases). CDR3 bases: TGTGCCAGCAGCTTAGTAGGGGGCGGGGCTTCCTACGAGCAGTACTTC. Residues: CASSLVGGGASYEQYF. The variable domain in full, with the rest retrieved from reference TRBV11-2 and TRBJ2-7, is EAGVAQSPRYKIIEKRQSVAFWCNPISGHATLYWYQQILGQGPKLLIQFQNNGVVDDSQLPKDRFSAERLKGVDSTLKIQPAKLEDSAVYLCASSLVGGGASYEQYFGPGTRLTVT.